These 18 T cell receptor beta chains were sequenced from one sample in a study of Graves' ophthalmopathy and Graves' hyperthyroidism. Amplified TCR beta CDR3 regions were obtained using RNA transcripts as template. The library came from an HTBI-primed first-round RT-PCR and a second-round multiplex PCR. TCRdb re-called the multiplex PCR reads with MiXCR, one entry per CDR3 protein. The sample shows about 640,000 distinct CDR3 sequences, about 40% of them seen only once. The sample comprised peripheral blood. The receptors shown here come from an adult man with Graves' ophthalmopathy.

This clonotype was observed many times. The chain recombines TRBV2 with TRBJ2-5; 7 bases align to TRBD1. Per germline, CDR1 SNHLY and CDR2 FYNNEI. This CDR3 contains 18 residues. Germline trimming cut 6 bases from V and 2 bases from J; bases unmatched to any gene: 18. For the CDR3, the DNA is TGTGCCAGCAGCCCTGGGGCCCGACAGGGAAGGAGGCAAGAGACCCAGTACTTC. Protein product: CASSPGARQGRRQETQYF. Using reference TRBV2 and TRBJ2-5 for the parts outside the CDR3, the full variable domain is EPEVTQTPSHQVTQMGQEVILRCVPISNHLYFYWYRQILGQKVEFLVSFYNNEISEKSEIFDDQFSVERPDGSNFTLKIRSTKLEDSAMYFCASSPGARQGRRQETQYFGPGTRLLVL.

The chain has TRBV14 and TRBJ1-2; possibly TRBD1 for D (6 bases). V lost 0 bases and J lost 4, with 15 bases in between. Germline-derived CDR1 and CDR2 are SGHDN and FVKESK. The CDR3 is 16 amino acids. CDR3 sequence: CASSQERTVAPYGYTF. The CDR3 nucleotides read TGTGCCAGCAGCCAAGAGCGGACAGTTGCCCCCTATGGCTACACCTTC.

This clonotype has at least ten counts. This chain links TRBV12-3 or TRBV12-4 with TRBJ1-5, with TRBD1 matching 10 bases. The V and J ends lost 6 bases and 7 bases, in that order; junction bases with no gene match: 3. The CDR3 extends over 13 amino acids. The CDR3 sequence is CASRKTGGQPQHF. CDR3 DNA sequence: TGTGCCAGCAGAAAGACAGGGGGCCAGCCCCAGCATTTT.

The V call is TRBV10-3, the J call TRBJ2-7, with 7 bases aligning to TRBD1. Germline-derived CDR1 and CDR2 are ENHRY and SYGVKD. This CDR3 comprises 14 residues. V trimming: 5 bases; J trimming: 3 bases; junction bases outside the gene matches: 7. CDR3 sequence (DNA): TGTGCCATCAGTTACGGGACAGCCATCTACGAGCAGTACTTC. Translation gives CAISYGTAIYEQYF.

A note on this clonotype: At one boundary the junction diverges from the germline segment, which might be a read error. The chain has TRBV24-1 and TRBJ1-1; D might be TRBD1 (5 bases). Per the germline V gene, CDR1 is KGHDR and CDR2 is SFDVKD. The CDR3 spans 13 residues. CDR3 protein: CATSDSGVRGAPF. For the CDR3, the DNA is TGTGCCACCAGTGATTCGGGGGTCCGGGGAGCTCCCTTT.

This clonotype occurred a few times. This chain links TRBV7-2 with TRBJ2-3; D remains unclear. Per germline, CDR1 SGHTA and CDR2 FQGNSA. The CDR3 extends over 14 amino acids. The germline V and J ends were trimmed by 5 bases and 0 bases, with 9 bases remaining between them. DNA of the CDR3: TGTGCCAGCAGCCCAATTCTTAGCACAGATACGCAGTATTTT. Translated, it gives CASSPILSTDTQYF.

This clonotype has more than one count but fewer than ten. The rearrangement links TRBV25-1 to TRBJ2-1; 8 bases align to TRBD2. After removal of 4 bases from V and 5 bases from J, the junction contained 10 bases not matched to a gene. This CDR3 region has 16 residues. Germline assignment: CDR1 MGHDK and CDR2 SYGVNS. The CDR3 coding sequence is TGTGCCAGCAGTGGTACAGCGGGAGTTCAGCACAATGAGCAGTTCTTC. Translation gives CASSGTAGVQHNEQFF.

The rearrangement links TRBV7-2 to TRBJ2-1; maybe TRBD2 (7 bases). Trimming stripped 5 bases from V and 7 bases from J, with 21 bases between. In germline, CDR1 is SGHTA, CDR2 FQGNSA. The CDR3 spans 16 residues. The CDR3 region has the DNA TGTGCCAGCAGCCAGTCTGCGGGGGCCAATGGGAATGAGCAGTTCTTC. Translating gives CASSQSAGANGNEQFF.

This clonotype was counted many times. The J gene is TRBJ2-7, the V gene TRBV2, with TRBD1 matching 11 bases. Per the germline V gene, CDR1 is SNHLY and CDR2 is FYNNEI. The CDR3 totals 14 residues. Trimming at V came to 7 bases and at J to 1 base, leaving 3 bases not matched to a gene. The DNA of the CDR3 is TGTGCCAGCAAAGGACAGGGGGCTTCCTACGAGCAGTACTTC. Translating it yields CASKGQGASYEQYF.

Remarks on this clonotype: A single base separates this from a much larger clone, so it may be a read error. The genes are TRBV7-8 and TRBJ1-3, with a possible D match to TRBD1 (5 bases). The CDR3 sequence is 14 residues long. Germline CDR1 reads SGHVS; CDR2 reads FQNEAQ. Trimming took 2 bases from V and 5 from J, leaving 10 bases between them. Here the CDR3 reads CASSLKGPRNTIYF. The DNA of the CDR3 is TGTGCCAGCAGCTTAAAGGGGCCGAGAAACACCATATATTTT.

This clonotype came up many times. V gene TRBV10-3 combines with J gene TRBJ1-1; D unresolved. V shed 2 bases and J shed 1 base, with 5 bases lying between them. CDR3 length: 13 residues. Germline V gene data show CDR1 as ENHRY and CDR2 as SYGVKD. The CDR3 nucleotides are TGTGCCATCAGTGAGGGGCAGAACACTGAAGCTTTCTTT. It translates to CAISEGQNTEAFF.

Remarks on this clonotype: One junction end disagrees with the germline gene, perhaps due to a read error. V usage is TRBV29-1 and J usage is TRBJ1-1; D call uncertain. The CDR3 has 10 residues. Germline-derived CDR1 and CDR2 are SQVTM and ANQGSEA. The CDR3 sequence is CGVESREAFF. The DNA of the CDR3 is TGCGGCGTTGAATCCAGGGAAGCTTTCTTT.

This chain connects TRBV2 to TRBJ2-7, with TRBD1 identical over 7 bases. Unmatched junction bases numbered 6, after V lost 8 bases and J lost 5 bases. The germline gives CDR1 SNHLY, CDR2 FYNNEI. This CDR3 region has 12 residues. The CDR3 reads CASSNDRDEQYF. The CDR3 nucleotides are TGTGCCAGCTCAAACGACAGGGACGAGCAGTACTTC.

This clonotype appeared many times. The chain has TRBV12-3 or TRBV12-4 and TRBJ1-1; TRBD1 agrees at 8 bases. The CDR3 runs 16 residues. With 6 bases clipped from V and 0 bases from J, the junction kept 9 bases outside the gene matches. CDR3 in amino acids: CASSKDRDIMNTEAFF. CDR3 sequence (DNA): TGTGCCAGCAGCAAGGACAGGGATATTATGAACACTGAAGCTTTCTTT.

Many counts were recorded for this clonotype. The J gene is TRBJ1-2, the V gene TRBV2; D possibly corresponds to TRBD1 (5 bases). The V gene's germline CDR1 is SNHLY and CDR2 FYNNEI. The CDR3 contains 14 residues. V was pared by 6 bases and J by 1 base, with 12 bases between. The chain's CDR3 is CASRGPGLNYGYTF. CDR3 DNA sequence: TGTGCCAGCAGGGGACCGGGACTTAACTATGGCTACACCTTC.

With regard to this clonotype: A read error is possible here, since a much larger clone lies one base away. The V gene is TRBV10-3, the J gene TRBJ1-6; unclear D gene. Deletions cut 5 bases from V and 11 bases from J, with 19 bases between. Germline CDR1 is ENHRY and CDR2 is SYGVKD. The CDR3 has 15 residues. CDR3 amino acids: CAISWREGDHTPLHF. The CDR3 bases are TGTGCCATCAGTTGGCGGGAGGGCGATCATACACCCCTCCACTTT.

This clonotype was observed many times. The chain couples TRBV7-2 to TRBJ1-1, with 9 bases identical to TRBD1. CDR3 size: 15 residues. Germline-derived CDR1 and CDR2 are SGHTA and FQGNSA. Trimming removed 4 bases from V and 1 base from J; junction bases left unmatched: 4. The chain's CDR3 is CASSWTGVGNTEAFF. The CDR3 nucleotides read TGTGCCAGCAGCTGGACAGGGGTAGGGAACACTGAAGCTTTCTTT.

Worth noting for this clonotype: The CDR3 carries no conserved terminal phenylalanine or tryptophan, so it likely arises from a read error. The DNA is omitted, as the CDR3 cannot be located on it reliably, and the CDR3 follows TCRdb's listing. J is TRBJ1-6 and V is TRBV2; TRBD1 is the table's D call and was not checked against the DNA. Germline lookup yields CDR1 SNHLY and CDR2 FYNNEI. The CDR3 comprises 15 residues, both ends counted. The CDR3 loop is CASSQRGARNSPLQS.